The present entry profiles one T cell receptor beta chain with its context. What antigen it recognizes has not been identified. Per-base quality was not reported, and no clone a single base away is much larger than it. The time point label here, explained by the study, means: before hematopoietic stem cell transplant. PRAID featured prominent immunodeficiency alongside autoinflammation. Before TRB sequencing, the T-cell subsets, namely conventional T cells, CD8+ T cells, regulatory T cells, and T follicular helper cells, were sorted. V and J lose 2 bases and 2 bases, and a span of 12 bases separates them. The CDR3 starts with the cysteine, ends with the phenylalanine, and has 15 residues. Solely the CDR3 DNA is kept, with 45 bases framed from the first base. The germline V gene (reference sequence) sets CDR1 to SEHNR and CDR2 to FQNEAQ. Libraries were constructed by the immunoSEQ multiplex PCR assay. Under the source paper's analysis protocol: Shannon entropy, which accounts for clonal size distribution, was used to quantify repertoire diversity. The Gini-Simpson index (Simpson_1-D) was used to measure inequality of clonotype distribution. TCRdb re-hosts the immuneACCESS table, in-frame sequences only. Its copies lack some clones; in the studies checked, an unresolved V gene accounts for under half of them, and the cause for the rest is not known. For V, J and clone size, that table is used; D and trimming come from the DNA. This sample gives 8,000 to 10,000 clones in total; approximately 90% of them show up just once. The ten biggest clones cover roughly 2.5% of the sample.

This sample is drawn from a study of stem cell transplantation in POMP-related autoinflammatory disease (dated by TCRdb to the early 2020s). General notes on the study: According to the study's hypothesis, the TRB repertoire gets skewed because defective thymoproteasomes impair MHC class I-dependent CD8+ T-cell differentiation and positive selection. Before transplant, CD4+ naive T-cell skewing, low CD8+ T-cell proportions, and reduced T-cell cytokine secretion were observed in patients. To find out how POMP deficiency affects T-cell receptor beta repertoire diversity and CDR3 characteristics, high-throughput TRB sequencing was used. Paper-wide results and their limitations: The trend toward lower diversity and increased clonality in PRAID patients was statistically significant only for regulatory T cells. The number of unique TRB V-J gene pairings in PRAID patients was restricted. Across all analyzed T-cell subsets, PRAID patients showed a trend toward higher clonality and lower TRB diversity.

The V and J segments used are TRBV7-9 and TRBJ1-1, with no confident D gene call. Specimen: CD8+ T cells from PBMCs, collected before stem cell transplantation. This sequence originates from a human donor with POMP-related autoinflammation and immune dysregulation (PRAID). CDR3 region: CASSLSQVGNTEAFF. The nucleotide sequence reads TGTGCCAGCAGCTTAAGTCAGGTGGGAAACACTGAAGCTTTCTTT.